This is a list of T cell receptor beta chains from one sample in a study of cytotoxic CD8 clonotypes in ibrutinib-treated CLL. Some clones are missing from TCRdb's copy, which holds only in-frame ones; the method was immunoSEQ multiplex PCR. The sample has approximately 120,000 clones, roughly 57% seen once. Sequenced here: PBMCs, sampled after 24 months of ibrutinib treatment. The receptors originated from a human donor with chronic lymphocytic leukemia. Each CDR3 is given with its conserved first and last residue. Fields, in order: clone size, V gene, J gene, D gene, CDR3 protein, CDR3 DNA. D genes are given only for firm matches. Size is stated for part of the rows, as once, few or many counts, or as a class when the clone is expanded.

>-|TRBV4-2|TRBJ2-3|-
CASSQETTTDTQYF
TGTGCCAGCAGCCAAGAAACTACCACAGATACGCAGTATTTT
>-|TRBV11-2|TRBJ1-4|-
CASSFTGMTTNEKLFF
TGTGCCAGCAGCTTCACAGGGATGACAACTAATGAAAAACTGTTTTTT
>many|TRBV9|TRBJ1-6|-
CASSGGTRNSPLHF
TGTGCCAGCAGCGGCGGGACTAGAAATTCACCCCTCCACTTT
>-|TRBV7-9|TRBJ2-2|-
CASSYHLSLRTGELFF
TGTGCCAGCAGCTACCACTTGAGCCTAAGGACCGGGGAGCTGTTTTTT
>-|TRBV18|TRBJ2-7|TRBD1
CASSKGQGRIYYEQYF
TGTGCCAGCTCAAAAGGACAGGGGAGAATATACTACGAGCAGTACTTC
>-|TRBV7-2|TRBJ2-7|-
CASSLKVSYEQYF
TGTGCCAGCAGCTTAAAAGTCTCCTACGAGCAGTACTTC
>-|TRBV7-2|TRBJ2-7|-
CASSPKGSSYEQYF
TGTGCCAGCAGCCCCAAAGGAAGCTCCTACGAGCAGTACTTC
>few|TRBV9|TRBJ2-7|TRBD1
CASSGDSYEQYF
TGTGCCAGCAGCGGGGACAGTTACGAGCAGTACTTC
>-|TRBV11-2|TRBJ2-1|-
CASSALVGYNEQFF
TGTGCCAGCAGCGCCCTCGTTGGATACAATGAGCAGTTCTTC
>-|TRBV7-8|TRBJ1-3|-
CASSPRAKTRTGNTIYF
TGTGCCAGCAGCCCCCGGGCCAAGACAAGAACTGGAAACACCATATATTTT
>few|TRBV30|TRBJ2-7|-
CAAAGFGYEQYF
TGTGCCGCAGCAGGGTTTGGTTACGAGCAGTACTTC
>-|TRBV25-1|TRBJ2-7|-
CASRDATEQYF
TGTGCCAGCAGGGACGCGACAGAGCAGTACTTC
>-|TRBV5-6|TRBJ2-2|-
CASFRWGRTNTGELFF
TGTGCCAGCTTTCGATGGGGGCGAACGAACACCGGGGAGCTGTTTTTT
>many|TRBV12-5|TRBJ2-7|-
CASGLQYEQYF
TGTGCTAGTGGCCTACAATACGAGCAGTACTTC
>-|TRBV5-6|TRBJ1-1|TRBD1
CASSLWAGGRNTEAFF
TGTGCCAGCAGCTTGTGGGCAGGGGGCCGGAACACTGAAGCTTTCTTT
>once|TRBV5-1|TRBJ1-1|-
CASSAIQGGTEAFF
TGCGCCAGCAGCGCAATACAGGGAGGGACTGAAGCTTTCTTT
>-|TRBV5-4|TRBJ2-3|TRBD2
CASSLAGAGGRTDTQYF
TGTGCCAGCAGCTTGGCTGGGGCGGGGGGACGCACAGATACGCAGTATTTT
>-|TRBV7-9|TRBJ1-1|TRBD1
CASSHGTGGTEAFF
TGTGCCAGCAGCCACGGGACAGGGGGCACTGAAGCTTTCTTT
>-|TRBV7-9|TRBJ2-7|TRBD1
CASSPEGTGGREQYF
TGTGCCAGCAGCCCTGAGGGGACAGGGGGCCGCGAGCAGTACTTC
>-|TRBV7-2|TRBJ2-6|-
CASSIQGVGANVLTF
TGTGCCAGCAGCATACAGGGAGTTGGGGCCAACGTCCTGACTTTC